This is a list of T cell receptor beta chains from one sample in a study of blood T cell repertoires in COVID-19. Clones were sequenced by immunoSEQ multiplex PCR, and TCRdb holds only the in-frame ones, with some missing. The data contain 60,000 to 90,000 clones, more than 60% of them singletons. Sequencing was done on a sample of peripheral blood. These receptors all come from a man aged 55 to 70 with acute or convalescent COVID-19. CDR3s include the opening cysteine and the closing phenylalanine or tryptophan. A D gene is named only where the DNA matches it firmly. The listing skips clone size in some rows; elsewhere it reads once, few, many or a size class.

v_call	clone_size	d_call	j_call	cdr3_nt	cdr3_aa
TRBV21-1	-	-	TRBJ1-1	TGTGCCAGCAGCGTGGCAAACCCGAACACTGAAGCTTTCTTT	CASSVANPNTEAFF
TRBV27	-	TRBD1	TRBJ2-7	TGTGCCAGCAGCCAGACAGGGGGTCCCTACGAGCAGTACTTC	CASSQTGGPYEQYF
TRBV5-1	many	TRBD1	TRBJ1-2	TGCGCCAGCAGCCGGACAGGGCCCGGTAACTATGGCTACACCTTC	CASSRTGPGNYGYTF
TRBV28	-	TRBD1	TRBJ2-5	TGTGCCAGCAGTTCTGGGGGACAGGGGAATAGGGAGACCCAGTACTTC	CASSSGGQGNRETQYF
TRBV28	-	-	TRBJ2-1	TGTGCCAGCGCCCGGAGCGGACCCTACAATGAGCAGTTCTTC	CASARSGPYNEQFF
TRBV20-1	-	-	TRBJ1-1	TGCAGTGCCGCGCGGGGGGTGGTGGGATTT	CSAARGVVGF
TRBV18	-	TRBD1	TRBJ1-2	TGTGCCAGCTCACCGTTGGGACAGACGACAGGTGGCTACACCTTC	CASSPLGQTTGGYTF
TRBV19	-	TRBD2	TRBJ2-7	TGTGCCAGTAGTATCCAGGGAGGGGCCTACGAGCAGTACTTC	CASSIQGGAYEQYF
TRBV9	few	-	TRBJ1-6	TGTGCCAGCAGCGTAGCGCCAGGGGAAAATTCACCCCTCCACTTT	CASSVAPGENSPLHF
TRBV5-1	-	-	TRBJ2-2	TGCGCCAGCAGCTTAATGGGAGGCGCGTTGGGCACCGGGGAGCTGTTTTTT	CASSLMGGALGTGELFF
TRBV5-6	-	-	TRBJ1-1	TGTGCCAGCAGCTGGGGGGACGGGTTAGGCACTGAAGCTTTCTTT	CASSWGDGLGTEAFF
TRBV5-1	-	-	TRBJ2-3	TGCGCCAGCGCTAAGGGGGGGACCCATTTCACAGATACGCAGTATTTT	CASAKGGTHFTDTQYF
TRBV10-1	-	-	TRBJ2-2	TGCGCCAGCAGCAAAGGGGGAGATAACACCGGGGAGCTGTTTTTT	CASSKGGDNTGELFF
TRBV5-8	-	TRBD2	TRBJ2-1	TGTGCCAGCAGCTTGGAGTCCGGGTGGCGGGAGTCTGAGCAGTTCTTC	CASSLESGWRESEQFF
TRBV15	many	-	TRBJ2-2	TGTGCCACCAGCAGAGATCGGTCAGGGCCCCACGGGGAGCTGTTTTTT	CATSRDRSGPHGELFF
TRBV7-2	-	-	TRBJ1-2	TGTGCCACCCCCGAGGGTGCGGGCTACACCTTC	CATPEGAGYTF
TRBV6-5	few	-	TRBJ1-2	TGTGCCAGCAGCCCCCGGGGGGCGCGAGGCTACACCTTC	CASSPRGARGYTF
TRBV7-2	-	TRBD1	TRBJ2-1	TGTGCCAGCAGCCCAAAGTACGGACAGGGGACCAATTGGTTCTTC	CASSPKYGQGTNWFF
TRBV4-2	once	TRBD1	TRBJ1-2	TGTGCCAGCAGCCAGGACAGGGCGGAAGGCTACACCTTC	CASSQDRAEGYTF
TRBV18	-	TRBD1	TRBJ2-5	TGTGCCAGCTCGGCCGGGACAGGGGGCCTAGAGACCCAGTACTTC	CASSAGTGGLETQYF
TRBV9	-	TRBD1	TRBJ2-5	TGTGCCAGCAGCGGAGGGGGCAATGGGAGAGAGACCCAGTACTTC	CASSGGGNGRETQYF
TRBV12-3/TRBV12-4	few	TRBD1	TRBJ2-5	TGTGCCAGCAGTTTGGACAGGGAGACCCAGTACTTC	CASSLDRETQYF
TRBV7-8	-	-	TRBJ1-2	TGTGCCAGCAGCTTAGGGGGGCAGGCTTCGGGCTACACCTTC	CASSLGGQASGYTF
TRBV5-1	-	-	TRBJ1-3	TGCGCCAGCAGCTTGTTAGGGGCCGGAAACACCATATATTTT	CASSLLGAGNTIYF
TRBV11-2	few	-	TRBJ2-3	TGTGCCAGCAGCTACTCTACAGATACGCAGTATTTT	CASSYSTDTQYF
TRBV25-1	-	TRBD2	TRBJ2-5	TGTGCCAGCAGTGAGTGGCCTAGCGGGGGGACGGAGACCCAGTACTTC	CASSEWPSGGTETQYF
TRBV2	few	TRBD2	TRBJ2-1	TGTGCCAGCAGTCTTAGCGGGAGCTCCTACAATGAGCAGTTCTTC	CASSLSGSSYNEQFF
TRBV5-6	once	TRBD1	TRBJ1-2	TGTGCCAGCAGCTTCCTGACAGGGGGCTACTATGGCTACACCTTC	CASSFLTGGYYGYTF
TRBV2	-	-	TRBJ1-5	TGTGCCAGCCGGTGGGGCAATAGCAATCAGCCCCAGCATTTT	CASRWGNSNQPQHF
TRBV25-1	few	TRBD2	TRBJ2-2	TGTGCCAGCAGTGATGGGACTAGCGGGAGAAGCGGGGAGCTGTTTTTT	CASSDGTSGRSGELFF
TRBV25-1	-	-	TRBJ2-5	TGTGCCAGCAGTGAATATAATCGGGATTCGGAGACCCAGTACTTC	CASSEYNRDSETQYF
TRBV4-1	-	-	TRBJ1-1	TGCGCCAGCAGCCAAGATCGGTCCGAGTACAACACTGAAGCTTTCTTT	CASSQDRSEYNTEAFF
TRBV14	-	-	TRBJ2-3	TGTGCCAGCAGCCAAGCATGGGCAGGGAGGAGCACAGATACGCAGTATTTT	CASSQAWAGRSTDTQYF
TRBV3-1/TRBV3-2	few	-	TRBJ2-6	TGTGCCAGCAGCCCTAGCCTCTCTGGGGCCAACGTCCTGACTTTC	CASSPSLSGANVLTF
TRBV19	once	-	TRBJ1-1	TGTGCCAGTAGTCCTCGGTTGCAAGGGAGCACTGAAGCTTTCTTT	CASSPRLQGSTEAFF
TRBV12-2	-	-	TRBJ1-1	TGTGCAAGTCGCCCCTACAGATACACTGAAGCTTTCTTT	CASRPYRYTEAFF
TRBV7-3	-	TRBD1	TRBJ1-6	TGTGCCAGCAGCTTATCACAGGGGAATTCACCCCTCCACTTT	CASSLSQGNSPLHF
TRBV3-1/TRBV3-2	-	TRBD1	TRBJ1-1	TGTGCCAGCAGCCAAGGGGACGGGACAGGGAACACTGAAGCTTTCTTT	CASSQGDGTGNTEAFF
TRBV19	-	TRBD2	TRBJ2-1	TGTGCCACTGGGACTAGCGGGGCCCAATCGGTATACAATGAGCAGTTCTTC	CATGTSGAQSVYNEQFF
TRBV11-1	-	-	TRBJ2-2	TGTGCCAGCAAAGGCAGGACAAACACCGGGGAGCTGTTTTTT	CASKGRTNTGELFF
TRBV10-3	once	-	TRBJ1-6	TGTGCCATCGGAAAGAGCCAGGTGAACTCCTATAATTCACCCCTCCACTTT	CAIGKSQVNSYNSPLHF
TRBV20-1	many	TRBD2	TRBJ2-3	TGCAGTGCTAGTCGACGGGAGGGGACAGATACGCAGTATTTT	CSASRREGTDTQYF
TRBV5-3	-	-	TRBJ2-1	TGTGCCAGAAGCCCAACTAGAAATGAGCAGTTCTTC	CARSPTRNEQFF
TRBV7-2	-	TRBD2	TRBJ2-3	TGTGCCAGCAGCTTTAGCGGGGGCACAGATACGCAGTATTTT	CASSFSGGTDTQYF
TRBV19	-	TRBD1	TRBJ1-4	TGTGCCAGTAAAAGGGACAGGGGTAATGAAAAACTGTTTTTT	CASKRDRGNEKLFF
TRBV9	-	TRBD2	TRBJ2-2	TGTGCCAGCAGTGCCGGGACTAGCGGGGAGCTGTTTTTT	CASSAGTSGELFF
TRBV30	-	-	TRBJ1-2	TGTGCCTGGAACCCCGGGGGAGACTATGGCTACACCTTC	CAWNPGGDYGYTF
TRBV24-1	few	-	TRBJ1-5	TGTGCCACCAGCGACAGTAATCAGCCCCAGCATTTT	CATSDSNQPQHF
TRBV5-1	-	-	TRBJ1-2	TGCGCCAGCAGCTTGAACGGAAGGAGCGATTACAACTATGGCTACACCTTC	CASSLNGRSDYNYGYTF
TRBV24-1	once	-	TRBJ1-5	TGTGCCACCAGTGATGGTGAACAGGGCAAGCCCCAGCATTTT	CATSDGEQGKPQHF
TRBV24-1	-	-	TRBJ2-1	TGTGCCACCAGTGATTCCGGACGGAGGCCCACGGCCAATGAGCAGTTCTTC	CATSDSGRRPTANEQFF
TRBV7-8	few	-	TRBJ2-3	TGTGCCAGCAGCTTTTCGTCCACAGATACGCAGTATTTT	CASSFSSTDTQYF
TRBV10-3	-	TRBD1	TRBJ2-7	TGTGCCATCAGTGATCCGGACAGGGACAGCGGCGAGCAGTACTTC	CAISDPDRDSGEQYF
TRBV5-1	-	TRBD1	TRBJ2-5	TGCGCCAGCACCACTCAGGGACAGGGCGGGGAGACCCAGTACTTC	CASTTQGQGGETQYF
TRBV30	-	TRBD2	TRBJ2-7	TGTGCCTGGAGTCGAGCGGGAGGGAGCTCCTACGAGCAGTACTTC	CAWSRAGGSSYEQYF